This T cell receptor (beta chain) was sequenced during a study of cytomegalovirus exposure and HLA in healthy donors. Study details: Around 78 million unique TCRs, all from HLA-typed donors, were included in an early release of the data. Study-level results: CMV serostatus was the only immune exposure information that was available.

Primers for the PCR totalled 60 Vbeta and 13 Jbeta. Using immunoSEQ multiplex PCR, the repertoire was profiled, and TCRdb retains in-frame clones only, with some absent. The data hold over 100,000 clones, with roughly 83% observed a single time. On this clone: Its antigen is unknown.

Input material: PBMCs. The receptor comes from a woman aged 18 to 35 in good health and CMV-seropositive.

The DNA for the CDR3 is TGTGCCAGCAGCCTCGGAGGTGGGACTGAAGCTTTCTTT. It translates to CASSLGGGTEAFF. The rearrangement links TRBV9 to TRBJ1-1; D remains ambiguous. Germline values: CDR1 SGDLS, CDR2 YYNGEE. The CDR3 length is 13 residues. V gave up 4 bases and J gave up 5 bases, with 12 bases separating them.